This TCR beta chain is from a study of shared clonotypes between healthy human individuals. The repertoire was sequenced with immunoSEQ multiplex PCR; TCRdb's copy has only in-frame clones and lacks some. The profile shows about 2.4 million clones, approximately 93% of them singletons. The germline V gene has CDR1 SGHTA and CDR2 FQGNSA. V lost 3 bases and J lost 0, with 9 bases in between. CDR3 length: 14 amino acids. CD45RA-negative memory and CD45RA+ naive subsets were split from the CD4+ cells. The V and J genes are TRBV7-2 and TRBJ2-7; D unclear. The sample was naive CD4+ T cells from PBMCs. Sample subset: CD45RA+ positively selected. This TCR derives from a man aged 18-30 years in good health. Some clones in this sample may be carry-over from other donors' samples. The CDR3 here is CASSLTSPSYEQYF. The CDR3 bases are TGTGCCAGCAGCTTGACCTCCCCCTCCTACGAGCAGTACTTC.